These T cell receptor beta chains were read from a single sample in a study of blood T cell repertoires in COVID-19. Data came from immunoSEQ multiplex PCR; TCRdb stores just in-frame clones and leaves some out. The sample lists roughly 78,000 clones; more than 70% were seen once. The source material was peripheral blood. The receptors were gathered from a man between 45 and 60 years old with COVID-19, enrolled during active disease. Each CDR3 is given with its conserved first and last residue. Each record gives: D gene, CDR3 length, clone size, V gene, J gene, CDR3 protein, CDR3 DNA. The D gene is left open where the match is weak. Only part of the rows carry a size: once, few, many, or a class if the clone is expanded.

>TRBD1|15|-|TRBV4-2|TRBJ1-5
CASSRAGTGDQPQHF
TGTGCCAGCAGCCGGGCCGGGACAGGGGATCAGCCCCAGCATTTT
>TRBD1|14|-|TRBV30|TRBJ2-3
CACRGDSPTDTQYF
TGTGCCTGCCGTGGGGACAGTCCCACAGATACGCAGTATTTT
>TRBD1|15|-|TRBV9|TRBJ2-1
CASSVGDRELNEQFF
TGTGCCAGCAGCGTAGGGGACAGGGAACTGAATGAGCAGTTCTTC
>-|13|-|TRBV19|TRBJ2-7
CASSKGLFYEQYF
TGTGCCAGTAGTAAGGGACTTTTCTACGAGCAGTACTTC
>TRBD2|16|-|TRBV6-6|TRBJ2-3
CASSYLTSGRTDTQYF
TGTGCCAGCAGTTATTTGACTAGCGGGAGAACAGATACGCAGTATTTT
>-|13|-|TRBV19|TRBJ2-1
CASRLLPYNEQFF
TGTGCCAGTAGACTTCTTCCCTACAATGAGCAGTTCTTC
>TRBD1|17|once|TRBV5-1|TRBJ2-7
CASSYHLSGTVSYEQYF
TGCGCCAGCAGCTATCACCTCTCCGGGACAGTCTCCTACGAGCAGTACTTC
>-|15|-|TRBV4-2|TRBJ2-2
CASSRGLANTGELFF
TGTGCCAGCAGCCGAGGACTGGCGAACACCGGGGAGCTGTTTTTT
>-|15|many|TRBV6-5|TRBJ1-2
CASSSRTGLSYGYTF
TGTGCCAGCAGCTCTCGAACAGGGCTCTCTTATGGCTACACCTTC
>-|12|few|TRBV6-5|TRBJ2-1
CASIAGDNEQFF
TGTGCCAGCATCGCAGGCGACAATGAGCAGTTCTTC
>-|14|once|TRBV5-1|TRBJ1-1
CASSLATGGPEAFF
TGCGCCAGCAGCTTGGCCACGGGGGGACCTGAAGCTTTCTTT
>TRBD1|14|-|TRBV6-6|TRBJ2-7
CASARTGASYEQYF
TGTGCCAGCGCCCGGACAGGCGCCTCCTACGAGCAGTACTTC
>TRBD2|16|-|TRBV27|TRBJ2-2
CASSFGLAGATGELFF
TGTGCCAGCAGTTTCGGACTAGCGGGAGCCACCGGGGAGCTGTTTTTT
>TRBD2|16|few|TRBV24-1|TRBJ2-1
CATSDITSGTNNEQFF
TGTGCCACCAGTGATATAACTAGCGGAACCAACAATGAGCAGTTCTTC
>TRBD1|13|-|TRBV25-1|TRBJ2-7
CASEQGAAYEQYF
TGTGCCAGCGAACAGGGGGCGGCTTACGAGCAGTACTTC
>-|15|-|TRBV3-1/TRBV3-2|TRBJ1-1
CASSPAGGTRTEAFF
TGTGCCAGCAGCCCGGCGGGAGGGACGAGGACTGAAGCTTTCTTT
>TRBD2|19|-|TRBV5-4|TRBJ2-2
CASRPGGTSGDANTGELFF
TGTGCCAGCAGACCGGGCGGGACTAGCGGGGACGCGAACACCGGGGAGCTGTTTTTT
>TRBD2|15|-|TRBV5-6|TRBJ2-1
CASSFTRGSGSEQFF
TGTGCCAGCAGCTTTACCCGCGGGAGTGGTAGTGAGCAGTTCTTC
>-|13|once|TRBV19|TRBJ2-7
CASSPQGLYEQYF
TGTGCCAGTAGTCCCCAGGGGCTCTACGAGCAGTACTTC
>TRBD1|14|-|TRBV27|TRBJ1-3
CASSLGTAGNTIYF
TGTGCCAGCAGTTTAGGGACAGCTGGAAACACCATATATTTT
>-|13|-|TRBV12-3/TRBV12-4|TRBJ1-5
CASSFQASQPQHF
TGTGCCAGCAGTTTTCAGGCGAGTCAGCCCCAGCATTTT
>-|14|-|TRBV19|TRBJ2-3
CASSIQTSTDTQYF
TGTGCCAGTAGTATCCAGACAAGCACAGATACGCAGTATTTT
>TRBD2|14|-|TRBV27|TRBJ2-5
CASSLTGGWETQYF
TGTGCCAGCAGTTTAACGGGGGGATGGGAGACCCAGTACTTC
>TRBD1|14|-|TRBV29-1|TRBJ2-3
CSVREDRGTDTQYF
TGCAGCGTTCGCGAGGACAGGGGCACAGATACGCAGTATTTT
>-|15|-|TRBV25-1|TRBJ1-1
CASSEGQFMNTEAFF
TGTGCCAGCAGTGAAGGACAGTTCATGAACACTGAAGCTTTCTTT
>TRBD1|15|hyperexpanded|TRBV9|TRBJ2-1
CASSGARDRYNEQFF
TGTGCCAGCAGCGGGGCCAGGGACAGGTACAATGAGCAGTTCTTC
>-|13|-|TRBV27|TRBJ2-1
CASSLSAANEQFF
TGTGCCAGCAGTTTATCGGCGGCCAATGAGCAGTTCTTC
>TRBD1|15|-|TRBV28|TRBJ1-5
CASTNTGGGNQPQHF
TGTGCCAGCACCAACACAGGGGGAGGGAATCAGCCCCAGCATTTT
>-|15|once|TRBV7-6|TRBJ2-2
CASSTTSGYTGELFF
TGTGCCAGCAGCACCACTTCAGGGTACACCGGGGAGCTGTTTTTT
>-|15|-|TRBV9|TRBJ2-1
CASSVLESSYNEQFF
TGTGCCAGCAGCGTACTGGAGTCCTCCTACAATGAGCAGTTCTTC
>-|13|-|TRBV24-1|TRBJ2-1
CATSGPYPDGQFF
TGTGCCACCAGTGGGCCTTACCCTGATGGGCAGTTCTTC
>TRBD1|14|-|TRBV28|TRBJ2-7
CASSLNRGRGEQYF
TGTGCCAGCAGTTTGAACAGGGGGCGAGGGGAGCAGTACTTC
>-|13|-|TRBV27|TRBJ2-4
CASSGIAKNIQYF
TGTGCCAGCAGCGGTATAGCCAAAAACATTCAGTACTTC
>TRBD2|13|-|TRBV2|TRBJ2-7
CASGLAGVGEQYF
TGTGCCAGCGGACTAGCGGGAGTAGGGGAGCAGTACTTC
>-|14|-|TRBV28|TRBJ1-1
CASSLSQGGAEAFF
TGTGCCAGCAGTTTATCGCAGGGAGGCGCTGAAGCTTTCTTT
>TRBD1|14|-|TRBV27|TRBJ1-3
CASSSTGTGNTIYF
TGTGCCAGCAGCTCGACAGGGACTGGAAACACCATATATTTT